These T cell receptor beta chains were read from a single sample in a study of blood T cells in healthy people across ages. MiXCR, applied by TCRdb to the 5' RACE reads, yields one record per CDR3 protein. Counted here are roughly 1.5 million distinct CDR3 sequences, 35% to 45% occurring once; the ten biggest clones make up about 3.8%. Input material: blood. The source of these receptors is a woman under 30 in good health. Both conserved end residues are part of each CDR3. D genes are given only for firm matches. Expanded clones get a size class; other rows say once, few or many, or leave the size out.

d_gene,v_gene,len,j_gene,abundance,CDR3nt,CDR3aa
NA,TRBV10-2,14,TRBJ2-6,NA,TGCGCCAGCAGGTGGAGCGCCGGGGCCAACGTCCTGACTTTC,CASRWSAGANVLTF
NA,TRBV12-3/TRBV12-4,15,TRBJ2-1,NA,TGTGCCAGCAGTTTATTGGGGCAGGGGCACAATGAGCAGTTCTTC,CASSLLGQGHNEQFF
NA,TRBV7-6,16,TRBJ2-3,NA,TGTGCCAGCAGCTTAGGTAGCAGGGGCTTAGCAGATACGCAGTATTTT,CASSLGSRGLADTQYF
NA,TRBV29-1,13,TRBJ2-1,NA,TGCAGCGTGGGGGGGCGTCTAACCAATGAGCAGTTCTTC,CSVGGRLTNEQFF
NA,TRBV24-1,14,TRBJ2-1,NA,TGTGCCACCAGTGATACACTCAGGGGGGATGAGCAGTTCTTC,CATSDTLRGDEQFF
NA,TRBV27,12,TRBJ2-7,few,TGTGCCAGCGGCGGCGGAACCTACGAGCAGTACTTC,CASGGGTYEQYF
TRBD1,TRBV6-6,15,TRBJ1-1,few,TGTGCCAGCCAACCCGGGACAGGGGTTGACACTGAAGCTTTCTTT,CASQPGTGVDTEAFF
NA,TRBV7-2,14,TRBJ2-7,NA,TGTGCCAGCAGCTTCTCCAGGCGGTTCTACGGGCAGTACTTC,CASSFSRRFYGQYF
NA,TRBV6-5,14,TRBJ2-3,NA,TGTGCCAGCAGTCGCGGACCATCCTCAGATACGCAGTATTTT,CASSRGPSSDTQYF
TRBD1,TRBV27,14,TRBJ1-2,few,TGTGCCAGCAGTCTAGGGACAGGGGTTGGGGGCTACACCTTC,CASSLGTGVGGYTF
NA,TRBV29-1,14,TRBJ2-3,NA,TGCAGCGTTGAAGCAGGAGGGAGTGGAGATACGCAGTATTTT,CSVEAGGSGDTQYF
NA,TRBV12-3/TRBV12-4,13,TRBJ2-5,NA,TGTGCCAGCAGTTTAGCGCTTACGGAGACCCAGTACTTC,CASSLALTETQYF
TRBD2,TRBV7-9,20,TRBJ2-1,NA,TGTGCCAGCAGCCTACCCGACAGACACTTCGGACTAGCGGATTACAATGAGCAGTTCTTC,CASSLPDRHFGLADYNEQFF
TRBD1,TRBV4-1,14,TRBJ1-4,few,TGCGCCAGCAGGGCTACAGGGGGGACGTGGAAACTGTTTTTT,CASRATGGTWKLFF
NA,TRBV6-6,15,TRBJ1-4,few,TGTGCCAGCAGTTACAGCGGGCAGACGGGCGAAAAACTGTTTTTT,CASSYSGQTGEKLFF
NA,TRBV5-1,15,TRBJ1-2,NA,TGCGCCAGCAGCTTGGGACAGGCCCGGGCTTATGGCTACACCTTC,CASSLGQARAYGYTF
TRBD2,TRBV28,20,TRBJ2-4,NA,TGTGCCAGCAGGCCCACCGGGACTAGAGTGAGGATTACGTCCAAAAACATTCAGTACTTC,CASRPTGTRVRITSKNIQYF
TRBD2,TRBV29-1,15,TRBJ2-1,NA,TGCAGCGTTGACGTGTCGGGGGGAGTCTACAATGAGCAGTTCTTC,CSVDVSGGVYNEQFF